These 19 T cell receptor beta chains were all obtained from the same sample, sequenced in a study of monozygotic twins with inflammatory bowel disease. TCRdb reanalyzed the 5' RACE reads, giving one entry per CDR3 protein sequence and no DNA. The specimen's table records fewer than 550,000 distinct CDR3 sequences. Sequencing input: blood. The receptors shown here come from a human donor with ulcerative colitis or Crohn's disease, or a healthy co-twin of an affected twin (not recorded which).

This rearrangement joins TRBV5-1 to TRBJ2-3; TCRdb outputs TRBD2, but without DNA this stays unchecked. Germline values: CDR1 SGHRS, CDR2 YFSETQ. The CDR3 covers 18 residues. The CDR3 protein is CASSLGTSGGPSTDTQYF.

The chain recombines TRBV28 with TRBJ2-7. Germline-derived CDR1 and CDR2 are MDHEN and SYDVKM. This CDR3 spans 12 amino acids. The CDR3 reads CASSYGLYEQYF.

This chain connects TRBV24-1 to TRBJ2-1; TCRdb returns TRBD1, unconfirmable since there is no DNA. Germline V gene lookup returns CDR1 KGHDR and CDR2 SFDVKD. CDR3 length: 14 amino acids. Here the CDR3 reads CATSDDRPNNEQFF.

CDR3 amino acids: CASSHIAGGPEQFF. The chain links TRBV6-2 or TRBV6-3 to TRBJ2-1; there is no DNA to check the TCRdb D call of TRBD2. CDR1 and CDR2 from the germline V gene are MNHEY and SVGEGT. CDR3 length: 14 residues.

The chain joins TRBV7-3 to TRBJ2-1; TCRdb's D call, TRBD2, is unchecked because there is no DNA. Germline lookup yields CDR1 SGHTA and CDR2 FQGTGA. The CDR3 covers 15 residues. CDR3 sequence reads: CASSRTSGAYNEQFF.

The chain is built from TRBV11-2 and TRBJ2-7; without DNA, the TCRdb call of TRBD1 cannot be checked. The length of the CDR3 is 15 residues. Germline V gene sequence: CDR1 SGHAT, CDR2 FQNNGV. The CDR3 here is CASRPRQGTVDEQYF.

V usage is TRBV4-2 and J usage is TRBJ1-2. Per the germline V gene, CDR1 is LGHNA and CDR2 is YNFKEQ. The CDR3 has 14 residues. CDR3 in amino acids: CASSQPLANYGYTF.

The chain has TRBV19 and TRBJ2-7. The CDR3 extends over 13 amino acids. Looked up from germline, CDR1 is LNHDA and CDR2 is SQIVND (reference sequence). CDR3 sequence: CASSLGDYYEQYF.

The V call is TRBV15, the J call TRBJ2-3; TCRdb reports TRBD1, a call that lacks DNA to check it against. The germline gives CDR1 LNHNV, CDR2 YYDKDF (reference sequence). This CDR3 spans 15 amino acids. CDR3 sequence reads: CATSRGGGTTDTQYF.

This rearrangement joins TRBV12-3 or TRBV12-4 to TRBJ2-1; absent DNA, TCRdb's TRBD2 call cannot be checked. This CDR3 spans 15 amino acids. CDR3 protein: CASRPAGGPVNEQFF.

The CDR3 spells CSVVPWGGSVEQYF. The chain recombines TRBV29-1 with TRBJ2-7; TCRdb picks TRBD1, but there is no DNA to check that call. The CDR3 runs 14 residues. Germline CDR1 is SQVTM and CDR2 is ANQGSEA.

The rearrangement joins TRBV29-1 to TRBJ1-5. This CDR3 region has 12 residues. The germline gives CDR1 SQVTM, CDR2 ANQGSEA. The CDR3 spells CSVQGPNQPQHF.

V is TRBV5-1 and J is TRBJ1-2; without DNA, the TCRdb call of TRBD1 cannot be checked. This CDR3 has 13 residues. Germline V CDR1 and CDR2: SGHRS, YFSETQ. The CDR3 sequence: CASRFDRSYGYTF.

The chain employs TRBV4-1 and TRBJ1-4; TCRdb's D gene call, TRBD1, goes unchecked for lack of DNA. The CDR3 is 14 amino acids. Germline V gives CDR1 MGHRA, CDR2 YSYEKL. This chain's CDR3 is CASSRAGTYEKLFF.

The chain employs TRBV25-1 and TRBJ1-6. Germline CDR1 MGHDK, CDR2 SYGVNS. This CDR3 spans 13 amino acids. The CDR3 loop reads CASSLKPKSPLHF.

The chain uses TRBV12-3 or TRBV12-4 and TRBJ2-1. The CDR3 loop spans 12 amino acids. The CDR3 sequence: CASRPLEDEQFF.

The CDR3 sequence: CASSDELAGVSEQFF. This rearrangement joins TRBV2 to TRBJ2-1; TCRdb's D gene call, TRBD2, goes unchecked for lack of DNA. CDR3 size: 15 residues. CDR1 and CDR2 from the germline V gene are SNHLY and FYNNEI.

The chain couples TRBV20-1 to TRBJ2-7. CDR1 and CDR2 (germline): DFQATT, SNEGSKA (reference sequence). CDR3 size: 13 residues. The CDR3 spells CSARSQPSYEQYF.

The chain is built from TRBV14 and TRBJ1-1; TCRdb proposes TRBD1, but this gene call is untestable without DNA. CDR3 length: 16 amino acids. Per germline, CDR1 SGHDN and CDR2 FVKESK. The CDR3 is CASSHLGQGLGTEAFF.